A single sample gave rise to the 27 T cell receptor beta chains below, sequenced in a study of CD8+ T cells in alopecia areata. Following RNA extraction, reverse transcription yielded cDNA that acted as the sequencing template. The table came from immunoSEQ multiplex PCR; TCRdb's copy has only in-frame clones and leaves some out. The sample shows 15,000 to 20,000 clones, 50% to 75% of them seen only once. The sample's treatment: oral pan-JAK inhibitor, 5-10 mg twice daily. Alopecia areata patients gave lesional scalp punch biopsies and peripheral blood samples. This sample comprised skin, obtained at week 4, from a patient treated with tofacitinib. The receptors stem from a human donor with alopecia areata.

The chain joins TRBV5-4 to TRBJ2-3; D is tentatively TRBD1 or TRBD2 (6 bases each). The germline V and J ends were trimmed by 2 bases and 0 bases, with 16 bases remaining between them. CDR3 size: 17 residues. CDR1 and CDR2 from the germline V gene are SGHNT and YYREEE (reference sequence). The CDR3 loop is CASSLYPGAGSTDTQYF. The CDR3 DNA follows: TGTGCCAGCAGCTTATATCCAGGGGCGGGGAGCACAGATACGCAGTATTTT.

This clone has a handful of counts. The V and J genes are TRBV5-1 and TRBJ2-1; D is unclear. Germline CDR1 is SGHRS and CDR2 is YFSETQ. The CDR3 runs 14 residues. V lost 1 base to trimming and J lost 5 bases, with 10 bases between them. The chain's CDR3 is CASSLTVSDNEQFF. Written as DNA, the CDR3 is TGCGCCAGCAGCTTGACAGTAAGTGACAATGAGCAGTTCTTC. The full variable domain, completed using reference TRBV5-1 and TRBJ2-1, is KAGVTQTPRYLIKTRGQQVTLSCSPISGHRSVSWYQQTPGQGLQFLFEYFSETQRNKGNFPGRFSGRQFSNSRSEMNVSTLELGDSALYLCASSLTVSDNEQFFGPGTRLTVL.

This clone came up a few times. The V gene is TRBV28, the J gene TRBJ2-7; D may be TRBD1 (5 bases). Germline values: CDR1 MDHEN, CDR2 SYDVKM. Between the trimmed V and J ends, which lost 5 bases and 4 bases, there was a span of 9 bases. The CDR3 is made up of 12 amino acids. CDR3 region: CASSPRVYEQYF. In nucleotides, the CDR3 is TGTGCCAGCAGTCCCAGGGTGTACGAGCAGTACTTC.

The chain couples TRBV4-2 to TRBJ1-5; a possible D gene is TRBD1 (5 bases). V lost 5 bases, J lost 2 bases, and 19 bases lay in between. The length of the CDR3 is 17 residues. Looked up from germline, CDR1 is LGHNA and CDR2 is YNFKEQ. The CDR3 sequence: CASSREGTPGRNQPQHF. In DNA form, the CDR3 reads TGTGCCAGCAGCAGGGAAGGGACCCCTGGACGCAATCAGCCCCAGCATTTT.

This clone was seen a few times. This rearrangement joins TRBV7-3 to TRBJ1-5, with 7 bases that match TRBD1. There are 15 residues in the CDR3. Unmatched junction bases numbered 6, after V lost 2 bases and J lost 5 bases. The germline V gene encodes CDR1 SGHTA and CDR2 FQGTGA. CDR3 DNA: TGTGCCAGCAGCTTAGTGGGGACAGATTATCAGCCCCAGCATTTT. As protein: CASSLVGTDYQPQHF. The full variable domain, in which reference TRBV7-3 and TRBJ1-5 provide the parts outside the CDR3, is GAGVSQTPSNKVTEKGKYVELRCDPISGHTALYWYRQSLGQGPEFLIYFQGTGAADDSGLPNDRFFAVRPEGSVSTLKIQRTERGDSAVYLCASSLVGTDYQPQHFGDGTRLSIL.

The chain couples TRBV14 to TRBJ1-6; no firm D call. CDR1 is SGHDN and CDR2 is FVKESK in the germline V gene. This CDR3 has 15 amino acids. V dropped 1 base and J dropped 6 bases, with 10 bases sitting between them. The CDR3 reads CASSQVDGSNSPLHF. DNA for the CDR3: TGTGCCAGCAGCCAAGTGGATGGTTCTAATTCACCCCTCCACTTT.

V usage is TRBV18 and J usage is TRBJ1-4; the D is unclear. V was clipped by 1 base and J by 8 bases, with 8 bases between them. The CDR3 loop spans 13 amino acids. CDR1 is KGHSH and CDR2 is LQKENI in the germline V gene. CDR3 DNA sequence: TGTGCCAGCTCACCACGTCCGAGCGAAAAACTGTTTTTT. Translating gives CASSPRPSEKLFF.

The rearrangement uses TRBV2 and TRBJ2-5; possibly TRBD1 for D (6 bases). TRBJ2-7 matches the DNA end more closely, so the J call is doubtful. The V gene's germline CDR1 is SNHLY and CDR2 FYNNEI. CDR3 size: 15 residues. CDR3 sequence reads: CASSGRGSKAYEQYF. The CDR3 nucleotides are TGTGCCAGCAGCGGCAGGGGATCAAAGGCCTACGAGCAGTACTTC.

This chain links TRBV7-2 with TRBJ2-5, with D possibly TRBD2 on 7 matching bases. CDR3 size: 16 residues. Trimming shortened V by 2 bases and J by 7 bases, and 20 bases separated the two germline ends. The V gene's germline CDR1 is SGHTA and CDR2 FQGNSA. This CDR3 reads CASSLRRQGRDGTQYF. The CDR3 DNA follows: TGTGCCAGCAGCTTAAGGAGGCAGGGGAGGGATGGGACCCAGTACTTC.

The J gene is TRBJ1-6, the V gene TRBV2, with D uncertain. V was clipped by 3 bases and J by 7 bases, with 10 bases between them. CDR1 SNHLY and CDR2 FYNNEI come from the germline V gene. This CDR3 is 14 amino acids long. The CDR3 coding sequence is TGTGCCAGCAGTGATAAGGCGGAAAATTCACCCCTCCACTTT. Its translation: CASSDKAENSPLHF.

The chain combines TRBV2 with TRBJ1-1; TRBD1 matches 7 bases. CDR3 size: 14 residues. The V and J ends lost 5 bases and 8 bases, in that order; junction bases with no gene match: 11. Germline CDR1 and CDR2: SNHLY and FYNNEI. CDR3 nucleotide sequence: TGTGCCAGCAGTCGGACCGGACAGGCTCCCGAAGCTTTCTTT. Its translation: CASSRTGQAPEAFF.

CDR3 in amino acids: CASSFAQGRNSPLHF. The CDR3 DNA sequence: TGTGCCAGCAGCTTCGCACAGGGAAGGAATTCACCCCTCCACTTT. The rearrangement uses TRBV7-2 and TRBJ1-6; TRBD1 is a possible D gene (6 bases). This CDR3 has 15 amino acids. V dropped 3 bases and J dropped 7 bases, with 13 bases sitting between them. In germline, CDR1 is SGHTA, CDR2 FQGNSA.

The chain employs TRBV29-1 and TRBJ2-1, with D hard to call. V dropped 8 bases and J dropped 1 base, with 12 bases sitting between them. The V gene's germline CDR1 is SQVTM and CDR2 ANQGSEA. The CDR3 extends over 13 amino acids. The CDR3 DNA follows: TGCAGCCCCGAACTCATATCCTACAATGAGCAGTTCTTC. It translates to CSPELISYNEQFF.

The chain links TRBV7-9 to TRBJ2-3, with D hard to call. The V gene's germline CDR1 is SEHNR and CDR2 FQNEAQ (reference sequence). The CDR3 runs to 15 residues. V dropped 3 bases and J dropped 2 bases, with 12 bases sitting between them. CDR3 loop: CASSFGSWNTDTQYF. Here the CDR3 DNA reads TGTGCCAGCAGCTTTGGATCCTGGAACACAGATACGCAGTATTTT.

The CDR3 loop is CASSKTGGDGYTF. The CDR3 nucleotides are TGTGCCAGCAGCAAAACAGGGGGCGATGGCTACACCTTC. The chain uses TRBV2 and TRBJ1-2, with 9 bases that match TRBD1. Germline-derived CDR1 and CDR2 are SNHLY and FYNNEI. The CDR3 totals 13 residues. Trimming took 6 bases from V and 6 from J; bases not matched to a gene: 5.

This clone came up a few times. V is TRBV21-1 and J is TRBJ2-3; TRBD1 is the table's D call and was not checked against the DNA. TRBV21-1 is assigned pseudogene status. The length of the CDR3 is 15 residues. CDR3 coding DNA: TGTGCCAGCAGCAAAGCGGACAGAGAAAGGTATACGCAGTATTTT. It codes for CASSKADRERYTQYF.

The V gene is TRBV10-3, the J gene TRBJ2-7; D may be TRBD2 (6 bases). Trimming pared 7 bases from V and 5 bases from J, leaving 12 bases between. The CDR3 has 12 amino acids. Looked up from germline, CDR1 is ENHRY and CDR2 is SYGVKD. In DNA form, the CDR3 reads TGTGCCATCAAAAGGGAGGCAGACGAGCAGTACTTC. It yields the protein CAIKREADEQYF.

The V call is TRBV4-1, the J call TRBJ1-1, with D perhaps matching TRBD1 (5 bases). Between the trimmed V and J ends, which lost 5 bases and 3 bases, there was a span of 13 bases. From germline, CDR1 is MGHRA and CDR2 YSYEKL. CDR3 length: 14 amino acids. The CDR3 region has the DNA TGCGCCAGCAGCTCGGAGGGGATGCACACTGAAGCTTTCTTT. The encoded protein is CASSSEGMHTEAFF.

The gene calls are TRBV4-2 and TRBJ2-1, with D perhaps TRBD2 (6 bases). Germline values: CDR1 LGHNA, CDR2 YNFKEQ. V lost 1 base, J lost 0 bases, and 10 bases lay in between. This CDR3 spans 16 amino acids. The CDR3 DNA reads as TGTGCCAGCAGCCAAGGGGTCGGGGGCTCCTACAATGAGCAGTTCTTC. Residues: CASSQGVGGSYNEQFF.

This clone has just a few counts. The CDR3 DNA reads as TGTGCCACCGCCCGGAATATAGGAGCAGATGAAGCTTTCTTT. Protein sequence: CATARNIGADEAFF. This chain connects TRBV6-5 to TRBJ1-1; D not certain. V was clipped by 10 bases and J by 7 bases, with 22 bases between them. This CDR3 comprises 14 residues. Germline values: CDR1 MNHEY, CDR2 SVGAGI.

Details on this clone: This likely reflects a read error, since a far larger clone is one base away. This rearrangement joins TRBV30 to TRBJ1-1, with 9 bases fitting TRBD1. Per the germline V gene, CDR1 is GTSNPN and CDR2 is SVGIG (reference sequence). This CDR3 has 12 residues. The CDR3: CALDRGITAAFF. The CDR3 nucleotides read TGTGCCTTGGACAGGGGAATTACTGCAGCTTTCTTT.

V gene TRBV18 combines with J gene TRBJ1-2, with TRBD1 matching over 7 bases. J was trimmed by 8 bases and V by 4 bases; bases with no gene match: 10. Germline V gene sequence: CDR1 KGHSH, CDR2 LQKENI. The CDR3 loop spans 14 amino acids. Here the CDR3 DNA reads TGTGCCAGCTCACTCTCCGACAGGGCAGGCGGCTACACCTTC. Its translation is CASSLSDRAGGYTF.

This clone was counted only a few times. CDR3 region: CASSTPLGLTDTDTQYF. The DNA for the CDR3 is TGTGCCAGCAGTACCCCCTTGGGACTAACAGACACAGATACGCAGTATTTT. V is TRBV28 and J is TRBJ2-3; 7 bases align to TRBD2. The ends lost 5 bases at V and 2 bases at J; junction bases unmatched: 13. The CDR3 spans 17 residues. Germline loops: CDR1 MDHEN, CDR2 SYDVKM.

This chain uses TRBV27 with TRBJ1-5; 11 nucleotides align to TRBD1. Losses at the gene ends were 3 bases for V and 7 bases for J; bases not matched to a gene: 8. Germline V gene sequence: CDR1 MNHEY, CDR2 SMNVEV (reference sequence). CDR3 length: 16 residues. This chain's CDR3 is CASSFRPGQGEQPQHF. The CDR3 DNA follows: TGTGCCAGCAGTTTCCGACCGGGACAGGGGGAACAGCCCCAGCATTTT.

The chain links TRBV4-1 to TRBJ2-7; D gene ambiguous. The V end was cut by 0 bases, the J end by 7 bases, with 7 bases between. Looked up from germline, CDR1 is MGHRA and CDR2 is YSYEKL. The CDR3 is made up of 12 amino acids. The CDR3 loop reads CASSQEGGEQYF. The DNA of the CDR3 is TGCGCCAGCAGCCAAGAAGGCGGTGAGCAGTACTTC.

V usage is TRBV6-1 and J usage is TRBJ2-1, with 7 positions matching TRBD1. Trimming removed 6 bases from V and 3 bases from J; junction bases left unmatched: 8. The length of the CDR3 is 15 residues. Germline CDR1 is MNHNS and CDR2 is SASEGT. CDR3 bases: TGTGCCAGCAGAAGGGGACAGCGAGACTACAATGAGCAGTTCTTC. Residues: CASRRGQRDYNEQFF.

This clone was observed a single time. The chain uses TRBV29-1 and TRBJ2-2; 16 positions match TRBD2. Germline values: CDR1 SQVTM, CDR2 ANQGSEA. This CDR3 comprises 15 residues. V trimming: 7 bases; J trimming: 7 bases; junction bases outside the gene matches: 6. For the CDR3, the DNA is TGCAGCGCAGCGGGACTAGCGGGGGGGCGCGGGGAGCTGTTTTTT. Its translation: CSAAGLAGGRGELFF.